The present entry profiles one T cell receptor (beta chain) with its context. Antigen: not known. The sample is drawn from a study of monozygotic twins with inflammatory bowel disease. The template switching step added UMIs that contained a 6-nucleotide sample barcode. With approximately 16 and 10 cycles respectively, two nested PCRs were carried out on TCRalpha and TCRbeta cDNA. Reanalyzing the 5' RACE reads, TCRdb keeps one entry per CDR3 protein, without DNA. The sample totals some 400,000 distinct CDR3 sequences; its top ten clones hold 2.4%. Overall study results and limits: Among IBD patients, TCRbeta diversity (inverse Simpson) was lower than in healthy co-twins.

One blood sample of around 2.5 ml was taken from each donor. This CDR3 has 16 residues. Germline V gene data show CDR1 as SGHRS and CDR2 as YFSETQ. This chain joins TRBV5-1 and TRBJ2-3; TCRdb's D call, TRBD1, is unchecked because there is no DNA. The TCR was taken from a human donor with ulcerative colitis or Crohn's disease, or a healthy co-twin of an affected twin (not recorded which). The specimen was blood. This chain's CDR3 is CASSLPRDPGTDTQYF. The full variable domain, its missing parts supplied by reference TRBV5-1 and TRBJ2-3, is KAGVTQTPRYLIKTRGQQVTLSCSPISGHRSVSWYQQTPGQGLQFLFEYFSETQRNKGNFPGRFSGRQFSNSRSEMNVSTLELGDSALYLCASSLPRDPGTDTQYFGPGTRLTVL.